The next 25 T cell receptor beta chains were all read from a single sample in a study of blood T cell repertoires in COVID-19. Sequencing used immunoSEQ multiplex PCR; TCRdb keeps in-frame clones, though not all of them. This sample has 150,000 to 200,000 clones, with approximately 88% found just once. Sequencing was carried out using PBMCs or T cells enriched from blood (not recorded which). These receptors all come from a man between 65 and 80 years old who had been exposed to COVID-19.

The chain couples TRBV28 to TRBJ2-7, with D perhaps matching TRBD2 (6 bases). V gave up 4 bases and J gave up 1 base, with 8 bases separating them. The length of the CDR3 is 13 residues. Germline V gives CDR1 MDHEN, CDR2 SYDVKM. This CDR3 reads CASSYGGSYEQYF. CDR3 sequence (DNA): TGTGCCAGCAGTTATGGGGGGTCCTACGAGCAGTACTTC.

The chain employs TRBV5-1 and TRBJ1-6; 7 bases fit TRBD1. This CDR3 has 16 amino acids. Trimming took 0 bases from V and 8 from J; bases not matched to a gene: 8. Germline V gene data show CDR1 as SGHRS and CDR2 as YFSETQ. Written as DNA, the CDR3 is TGCGCCAGCAGCTTGGTGGTGGGGCAGGGGGATTCACCCCTCCACTTT. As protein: CASSLVVGQGDSPLHF.

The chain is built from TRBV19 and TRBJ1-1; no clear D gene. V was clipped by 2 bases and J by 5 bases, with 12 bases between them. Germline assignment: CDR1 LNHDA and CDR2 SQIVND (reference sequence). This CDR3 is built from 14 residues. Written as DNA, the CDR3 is TGTGCCAGTAGTATACAGGAGGGAGGGACTGAAGCTTTCTTT. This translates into CASSIQEGGTEAFF.

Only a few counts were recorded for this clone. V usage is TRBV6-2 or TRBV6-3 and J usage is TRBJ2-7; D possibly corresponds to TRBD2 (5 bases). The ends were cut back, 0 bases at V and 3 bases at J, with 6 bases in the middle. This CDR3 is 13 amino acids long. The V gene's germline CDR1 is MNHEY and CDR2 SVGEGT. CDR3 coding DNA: TGTGCCAGCAGTTACTCCCGGGGCTACGAGCAGTACTTC. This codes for CASSYSRGYEQYF.

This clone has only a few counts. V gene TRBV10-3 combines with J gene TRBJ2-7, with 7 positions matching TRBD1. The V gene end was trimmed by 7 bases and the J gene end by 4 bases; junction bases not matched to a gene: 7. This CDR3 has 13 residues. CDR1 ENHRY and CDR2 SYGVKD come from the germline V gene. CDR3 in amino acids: CAINDRDRYEQYF. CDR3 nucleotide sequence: TGTGCCATCAACGACCGGGACAGATACGAGCAGTACTTC.

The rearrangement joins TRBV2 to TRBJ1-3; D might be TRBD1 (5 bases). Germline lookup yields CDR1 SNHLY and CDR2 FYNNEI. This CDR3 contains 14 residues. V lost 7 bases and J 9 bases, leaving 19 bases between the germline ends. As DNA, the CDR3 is TGTGCCAGCACCCAGGGAAACGGAGCTGGCACCATATATTTT. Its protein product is CASTQGNGAGTIYF.

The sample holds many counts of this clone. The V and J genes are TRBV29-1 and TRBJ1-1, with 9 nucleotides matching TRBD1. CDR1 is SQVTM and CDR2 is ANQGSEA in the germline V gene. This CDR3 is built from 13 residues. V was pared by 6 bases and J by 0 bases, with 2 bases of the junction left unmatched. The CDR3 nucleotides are TGCAGCGTCGGGGACAGGGTGAACACTGAAGCTTTCTTT. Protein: CSVGDRVNTEAFF.

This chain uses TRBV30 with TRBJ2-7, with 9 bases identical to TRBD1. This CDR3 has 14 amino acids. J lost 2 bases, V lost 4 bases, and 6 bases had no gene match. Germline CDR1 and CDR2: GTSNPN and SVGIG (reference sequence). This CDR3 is CAWNRDRATYEQYF. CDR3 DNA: TGTGCCTGGAACCGGGACAGGGCCACCTACGAGCAGTACTTC.

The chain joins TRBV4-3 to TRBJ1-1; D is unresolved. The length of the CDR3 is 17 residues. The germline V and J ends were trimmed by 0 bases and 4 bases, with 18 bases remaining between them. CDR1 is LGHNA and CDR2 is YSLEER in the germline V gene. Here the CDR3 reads CASSQEFDVARVTEAFF. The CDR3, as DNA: TGCGCCAGCAGCCAAGAATTCGATGTGGCGCGGGTCACTGAAGCTTTCTTT.

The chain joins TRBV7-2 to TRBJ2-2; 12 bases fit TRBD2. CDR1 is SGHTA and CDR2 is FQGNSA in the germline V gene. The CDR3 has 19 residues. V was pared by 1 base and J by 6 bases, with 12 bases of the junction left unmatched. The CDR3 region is CASSLDPPLAGGRPGELFF. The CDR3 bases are TGTGCCAGCAGCTTAGATCCCCCCCTAGCGGGGGGGCGGCCCGGGGAGCTGTTTTTT.

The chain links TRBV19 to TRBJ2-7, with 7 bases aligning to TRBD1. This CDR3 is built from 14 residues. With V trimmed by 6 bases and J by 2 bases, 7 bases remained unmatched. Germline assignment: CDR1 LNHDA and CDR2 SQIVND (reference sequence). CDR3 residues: CASRETGKTYEQYF. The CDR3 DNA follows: TGTGCCAGTAGGGAGACAGGGAAGACCTACGAGCAGTACTTC.

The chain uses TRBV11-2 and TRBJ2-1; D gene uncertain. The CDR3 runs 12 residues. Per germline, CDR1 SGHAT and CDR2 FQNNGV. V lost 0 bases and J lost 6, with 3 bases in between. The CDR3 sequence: CASSLEANEQFF. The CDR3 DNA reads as TGTGCCAGCAGCTTAGAAGCCAATGAGCAGTTCTTC.

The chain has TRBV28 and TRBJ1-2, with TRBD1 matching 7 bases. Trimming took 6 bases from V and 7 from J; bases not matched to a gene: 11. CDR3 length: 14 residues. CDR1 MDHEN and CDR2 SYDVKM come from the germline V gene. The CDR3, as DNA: TGTGCCAGCAGCCGGGACAGTGGGCGGAGTGGCTACACCTTC. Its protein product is CASSRDSGRSGYTF.

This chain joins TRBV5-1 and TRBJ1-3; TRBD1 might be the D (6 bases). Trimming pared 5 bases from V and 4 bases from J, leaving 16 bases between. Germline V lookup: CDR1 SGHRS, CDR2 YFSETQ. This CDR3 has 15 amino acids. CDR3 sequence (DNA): TGCGCCAGCAGTTCTACCGGACAGCCGGGAAACACCATATATTTT. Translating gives CASSSTGQPGNTIYF.

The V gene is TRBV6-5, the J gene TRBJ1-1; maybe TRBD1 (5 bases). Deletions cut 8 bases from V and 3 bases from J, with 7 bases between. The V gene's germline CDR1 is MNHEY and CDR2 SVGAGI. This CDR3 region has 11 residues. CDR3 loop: CASRGYTEAFF. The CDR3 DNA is TGTGCCAGCCGGGGGTACACTGAAGCTTTCTTT.

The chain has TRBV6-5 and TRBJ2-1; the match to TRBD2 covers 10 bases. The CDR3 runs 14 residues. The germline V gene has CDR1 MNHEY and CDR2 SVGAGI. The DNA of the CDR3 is TGTGTCTCACAGCGGGAGGGGGCGAGGGGTGAGCAGTTCTTC. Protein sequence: CVSQREGARGEQFF.

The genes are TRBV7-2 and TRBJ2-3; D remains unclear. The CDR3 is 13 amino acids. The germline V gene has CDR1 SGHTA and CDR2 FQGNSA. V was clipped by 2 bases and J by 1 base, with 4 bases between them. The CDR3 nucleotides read TGTGCCAGCAGCTTACCTGGCACAGATACGCAGTATTTT. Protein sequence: CASSLPGTDTQYF.

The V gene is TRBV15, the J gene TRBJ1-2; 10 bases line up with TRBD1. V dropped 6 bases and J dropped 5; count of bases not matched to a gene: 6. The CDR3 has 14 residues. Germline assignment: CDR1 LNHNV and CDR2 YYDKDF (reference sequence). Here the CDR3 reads CATSLSDRGYGYTF. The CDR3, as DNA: TGTGCCACCAGTCTCTCGGACAGGGGGTATGGCTACACCTTC.

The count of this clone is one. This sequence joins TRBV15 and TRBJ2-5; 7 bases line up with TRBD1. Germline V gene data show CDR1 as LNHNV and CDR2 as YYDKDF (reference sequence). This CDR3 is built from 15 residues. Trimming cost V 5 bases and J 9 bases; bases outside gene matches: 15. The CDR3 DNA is TGTGCCACCAGCGCCCGGGACAGCCGAGAGGTGGCCCAGTACTTC. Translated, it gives CATSARDSREVAQYF.

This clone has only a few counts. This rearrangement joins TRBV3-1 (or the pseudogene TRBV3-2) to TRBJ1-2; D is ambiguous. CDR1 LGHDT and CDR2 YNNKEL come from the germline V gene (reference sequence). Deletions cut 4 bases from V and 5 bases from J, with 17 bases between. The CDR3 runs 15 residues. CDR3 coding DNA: TGTGCCAGCAGCCCCACCGGGATTGGAGGATATGGCTACACCTTC. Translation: CASSPTGIGGYGYTF.

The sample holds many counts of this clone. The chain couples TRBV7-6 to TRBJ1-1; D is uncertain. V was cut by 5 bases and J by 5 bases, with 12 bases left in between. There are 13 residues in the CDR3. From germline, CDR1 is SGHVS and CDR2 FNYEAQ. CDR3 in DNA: TGTGCCAGCAGCCAGAGGCCGGCGACTGAAGCTTTCTTT. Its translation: CASSQRPATEAFF. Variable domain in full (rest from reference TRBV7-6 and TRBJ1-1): GAGVSQSPRYKVTKRGQDVALRCDPISGHVSLYWYRQALGQGPEFLTYFNYEAQQDKSGLPNDRFSAERPEGSISTLTIQRTEQRDSAMYRCASSQRPATEAFFGQGTRLTVV.

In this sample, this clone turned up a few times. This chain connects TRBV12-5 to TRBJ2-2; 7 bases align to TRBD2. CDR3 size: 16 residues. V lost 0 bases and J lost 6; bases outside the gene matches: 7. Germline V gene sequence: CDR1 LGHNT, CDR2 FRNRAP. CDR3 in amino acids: CASGLVLTSDPGELFF. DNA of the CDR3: TGTGCTAGTGGTTTGGTACTCACTAGCGATCCCGGGGAGCTGTTTTTT.

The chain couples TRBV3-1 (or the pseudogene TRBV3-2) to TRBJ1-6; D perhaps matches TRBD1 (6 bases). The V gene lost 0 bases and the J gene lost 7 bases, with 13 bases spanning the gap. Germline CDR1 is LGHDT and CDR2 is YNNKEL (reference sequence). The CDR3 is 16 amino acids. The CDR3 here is CASSQDVDQGNSPLHF. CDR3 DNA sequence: TGTGCCAGCAGCCAAGATGTAGACCAGGGGAATTCACCCCTCCACTTT.

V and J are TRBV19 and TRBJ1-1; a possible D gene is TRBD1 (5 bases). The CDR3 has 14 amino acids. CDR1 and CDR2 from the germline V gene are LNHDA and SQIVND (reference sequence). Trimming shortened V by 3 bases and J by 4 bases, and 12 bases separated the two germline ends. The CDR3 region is CASSIVSGVTEAFF. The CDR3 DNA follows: TGTGCCAGTAGTATCGTCTCGGGGGTCACTGAAGCTTTCTTT.

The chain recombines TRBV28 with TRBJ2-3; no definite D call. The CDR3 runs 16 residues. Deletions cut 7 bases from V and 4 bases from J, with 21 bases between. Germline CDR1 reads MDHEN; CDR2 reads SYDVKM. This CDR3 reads CASTPRALSGSDTQYF. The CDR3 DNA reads TGTGCCAGCACCCCGCGAGCACTTTCCGGGTCAGATACGCAGTATTTT. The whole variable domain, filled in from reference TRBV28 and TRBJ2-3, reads DVKVTQSSRYLVKRTGEKVFLECVQDMDHENMFWYRQDPGLGLRLIYFSYDVKMKEKGDIPEGYSVSREKKERFSLILESASTNQTSMYLCASTPRALSGSDTQYFGPGTRLTVL.